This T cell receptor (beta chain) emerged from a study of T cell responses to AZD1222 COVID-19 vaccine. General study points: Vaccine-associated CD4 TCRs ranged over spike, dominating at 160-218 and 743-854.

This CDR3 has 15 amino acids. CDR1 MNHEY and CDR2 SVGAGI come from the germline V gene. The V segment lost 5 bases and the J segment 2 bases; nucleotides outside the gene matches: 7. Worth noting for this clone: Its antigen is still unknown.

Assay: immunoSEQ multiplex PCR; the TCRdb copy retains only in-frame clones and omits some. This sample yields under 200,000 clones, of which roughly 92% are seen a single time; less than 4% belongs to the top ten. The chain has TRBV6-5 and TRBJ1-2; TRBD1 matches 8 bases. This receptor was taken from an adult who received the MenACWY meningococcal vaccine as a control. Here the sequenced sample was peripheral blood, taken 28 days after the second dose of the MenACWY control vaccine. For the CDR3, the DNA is TGTGCCAGCAGTCGGTCCCGACAGGGGAACTATGGCTACACCTTC. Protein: CASSRSRQGNYGYTF.